This T cell receptor (beta chain) came from a study of shared clonotypes between healthy human individuals. Study outcomes and limitations: Estimated clonotype richness was generally higher in naive than memory subsets.

Under the authors' procedure: Junction-only sequences without quality scores came from ImmunoSEQ, so filtering differed. Clones were read by immunoSEQ multiplex PCR, and TCRdb kept only the in-frame ones, dropping some. The DNA was the basis for D and trimming; V, J and clone size are from that table. The table lists around 2,000,000 clones, 95% of them singletons. The CDR3 is 12 amino acids. Germline values: CDR1 KGHSH, CDR2 LQKENI. With 1 base removed from V and 6 bases from J, the gap between germline ends came to 6 bases. As concerns this clone: Its target is unknown. Distinct nucleotide sequences in the sample also encode this CDR3.

All donors were healthy HIV-negative adults lacking recent acute infections or vaccinations. All donors were Caucasian adults living in Nashville, Tennessee. This sequence originates from a man between 18 and 35 years old in good health. The chain joins TRBV18 to TRBJ1-2, with D uncertain. The sequenced sample was naive CD4+ T cells sorted from blood. Described subset: CD45RA+ positively selected. DNA for the CDR3: TGTGCCAGCTCACCACGGAGGGATGGCTACACCTTC. Its translation: CASSPRRDGYTF.